This is a list of T cell receptor beta chains from one sample in a study of spatial heterogeneity in lung cancer. TCRdb reprocessed the 5' RACE reads with MiXCR, giving one entry per CDR3 protein. The repertoire holds about 120,000 distinct CDR3 sequences, over 9% seen once, with roughly 15% in the top ten. The sample was PBMCs, taken at follow-up. The receptor source for this set is a male donor with early-stage non-small cell lung cancer. Each CDR3 is given with its conserved first and last residue. Fields, in order: D gene, clone size, CDR3 length, V gene, J gene, CDR3 protein, CDR3 DNA. The D gene is left open where the match is weak. Expanded clones are given a class, and other clones once, few, many or no size at all.

D: .; size: .; length: 15; V: TRBV11-2; J: TRBJ2-3; CDR3: CASSRIQGSTDTQYF; DNA: TGTGCCAGCAGCCGGATACAGGGATCTACAGATACGCAGTATTTT
D: .; size: .; length: 12; V: TRBV6-5; J: TRBJ1-2; CDR3: CASSPHTDIYTF; DNA: TGTGCCAGCAGTCCTCATACAGATATCTACACCTTC
D: TRBD2; size: .; length: 15; V: TRBV20-1; J: TRBJ2-3; CDR3: CSALSTGGPTDTQYF; DNA: TGCAGTGCTTTATCGACGGGGGGGCCCACAGATACGCAGTATTTT
D: .; size: many; length: 15; V: TRBV10-3; J: TRBJ1-5; CDR3: CAISESRKGNQPQHF; DNA: TGTGCCATCAGTGAGTCCCGGAAGGGCAATCAGCCCCAGCATTTT
D: .; size: many; length: 15; V: TRBV4-1; J: TRBJ1-4; CDR3: CASSRPDRANEKLFF; DNA: TGCGCCAGCAGCCGCCCGGACAGAGCGAATGAAAAACTGTTTTTT
D: TRBD1; size: .; length: 15; V: TRBV11-1; J: TRBJ1-1; CDR3: CASSSYRGPFRGAFF; DNA: TGTGCCAGCAGCTCATACAGGGGCCCCTTTCGGGGAGCTTTCTTT
D: .; size: many; length: 12; V: TRBV29-1; J: TRBJ2-5; CDR3: CSVGATEETQYF; DNA: TGCAGCGTTGGGGCTACAGAAGAGACCCAGTACTTC
D: .; size: many; length: 14; V: TRBV5-1; J: TRBJ2-7; CDR3: CASSWTGDNYEQYF; DNA: TGCGCCAGCAGCTGGACTGGGGACAACTACGAGCAGTACTTC
D: .; size: .; length: 16; V: TRBV7-9; J: TRBJ2-7; CDR3: CASSPTPLQGSYEQYF; DNA: TGTGCCAGCAGCCCTACCCCATTACAGGGATCCTACGAGCAGTACTTC
D: TRBD1; size: many; length: 17; V: TRBV4-2; J: TRBJ1-2; CDR3: CASSQVAGQGASYGYTF; DNA: TGTGCCAGCAGCCAAGTGGCGGGACAGGGGGCGTCCTATGGCTACACCTTC
D: .; size: .; length: 15; V: TRBV9; J: TRBJ2-7; CDR3: CASSVGAEPHYEQYF; DNA: TGTGCCAGCAGCGTAGGCGCAGAACCCCACTACGAGCAGTACTTC
D: .; size: many; length: 14; V: TRBV20-1; J: TRBJ2-6; CDR3: CSAPTGSGANVLTF; DNA: TGCAGTGCACCCACAGGGTCCGGGGCCAACGTCCTGACTTTC
D: TRBD2; size: .; length: 16; V: TRBV5-1; J: TRBJ2-5; CDR3: CASSLASGGASGTQYF; DNA: TGCGCCAGCAGCTTAGCTAGCGGGGGGGCCTCCGGGACCCAGTACTTC
D: .; size: .; length: 15; V: TRBV14; J: TRBJ1-6; CDR3: CASSQFPGAGSPLHF; DNA: TGTGCCAGCAGCCAATTTCCCGGGGCAGGGTCACCCCTCCACTTT
D: TRBD1; size: many; length: 15; V: TRBV11-2; J: TRBJ2-1; CDR3: CASSPLGTGGNEQFF; DNA: TGTGCCAGCAGCCCTCTAGGGACAGGGGGTAATGAGCAGTTCTTC
D: TRBD1; size: .; length: 16; V: TRBV2; J: TRBJ1-6; CDR3: CASSRQGTSYNSPLHF; DNA: TGTGCCAGCAGCCGACAGGGGACCTCCTATAATTCACCCCTCCACTTT
D: .; size: .; length: 14; V: TRBV5-1; J: TRBJ2-3; CDR3: CASSLGQEGATQYF; DNA: TGCGCCAGCAGCTTGGGACAGGAAGGGGCTACGCAGTATTTT
D: .; size: .; length: 15; V: TRBV29-1; J: TRBJ2-1; CDR3: CSVDNPKNSYNEQFF; DNA: TGCAGCGTTGATAACCCCAAAAACTCCTACAATGAGCAGTTCTTC
D: TRBD2; size: many; length: 17; V: TRBV18; J: TRBJ2-6; CDR3: CASSGTSFGSGANVLTF; DNA: TGTGCCAGCTCGGGGACTAGCTTCGGCTCTGGGGCCAACGTCCTGACTTTC
D: .; size: .; length: 12; V: TRBV12-3/TRBV12-4; J: TRBJ2-2; CDR3: CASSLMTGELFF; DNA: TGTGCCAGCTCGCTTATGACCGGGGAGCTGTTTTTT
D: .; size: many; length: 15; V: TRBV19; J: TRBJ1-1; CDR3: CASSIERWGNTEAFF; DNA: TGTGCCAGTAGTATAGAGCGATGGGGGAACACTGAAGCTTTCTTT
D: .; size: .; length: 11; V: TRBV7-9; J: TRBJ1-1; CDR3: CASSFLGEAFF; DNA: TGTGCCAGCAGCTTTTTAGGAGAAGCTTTCTTT
D: .; size: .; length: 16; V: TRBV20-1; J: TRBJ2-7; CDR3: CSARGIGGAGTYEQYF; DNA: TGCAGTGCTAGAGGTATAGGGGGCGCGGGGACCTACGAGCAGTACTTC
D: TRBD1; size: many; length: 15; V: TRBV10-3; J: TRBJ2-7; CDR3: CAISETDRGNHEQYF; DNA: TGTGCCATCAGTGAAACGGACAGGGGGAACCACGAGCAGTACTTC
D: .; size: many; length: 13; V: TRBV12-3/TRBV12-4; J: TRBJ1-1; CDR3: CASSLSGYTEAFF; DNA: TGTGCCAGCAGTTTGTCAGGGTACACTGAAGCTTTCTTT
D: .; size: few; length: 13; V: TRBV7-2; J: TRBJ2-5; CDR3: CASRKGVDATQYF; DNA: TGTGCCAGCAGGAAAGGAGTAGATGCGACCCAGTACTTC
D: TRBD2; size: .; length: 16; V: TRBV10-3; J: TRBJ2-1; CDR3: CAISDSGGAPDNEQFF; DNA: TGTGCCATCAGTGATAGCGGGGGGGCGCCGGACAATGAGCAGTTCTTC
D: TRBD1; size: .; length: 14; V: TRBV28; J: TRBJ1-2; CDR3: CASSLDRANYGYTF; DNA: TGTGCCAGCAGTTTGGACAGGGCGAACTATGGCTACACCTTC
D: .; size: few; length: 13; V: TRBV19; J: TRBJ2-7; CDR3: CASGRGSIYEQYF; DNA: TGTGCCAGTGGAAGGGGGAGTATCTACGAGCAGTACTTC
D: TRBD1; size: few; length: 14; V: TRBV5-1; J: TRBJ1-2; CDR3: CASSFDGTGNGYTF; DNA: TGCGCCAGCAGCTTCGACGGGACAGGGAATGGCTACACCTTC
D: .; size: .; length: 14; V: TRBV6-5; J: TRBJ2-3; CDR3: CASSLNGGPNTQYF; DNA: TGTGCCAGCAGTTTGAACGGGGGACCGAATACGCAGTATTTT
D: TRBD1; size: many; length: 13; V: TRBV29-1; J: TRBJ1-2; CDR3: CSVDRDRAYGYTF; DNA: TGCAGCGTGGACCGGGACAGGGCCTATGGCTACACCTTC
D: TRBD2; size: .; length: 15; V: TRBV20-1; J: TRBJ2-7; CDR3: CSASPRVGDYYEQYF; DNA: TGCAGTGCTAGCCCCCGAGTAGGGGACTACTACGAGCAGTACTTC
D: .; size: .; length: 15; V: TRBV3-1; J: TRBJ1-4; CDR3: CASSQLGRGGEKLFF; DNA: TGTGCCAGCAGCCAGCTAGGACGGGGAGGGGAAAAACTGTTTTTT
D: .; size: .; length: 14; V: TRBV3-1; J: TRBJ2-7; CDR3: CASSQKGISYEQYF; DNA: TGTGCCAGCAGCCAAAAGGGGATCTCCTACGAGCAGTACTTC
D: TRBD2; size: few; length: 14; V: TRBV2; J: TRBJ2-5; CDR3: CASSVQAGGETQYF; DNA: TGTGCCAGCAGTGTACAGGCGGGAGGAGAGACCCAGTACTTC
D: .; size: .; length: 13; V: TRBV7-2; J: TRBJ2-4; CDR3: CASSLNSRGIQYF; DNA: TGTGCCAGCAGCCTCAACTCGCGGGGTATTCAGTACTTC
D: .; size: many; length: 13; V: TRBV12-3/TRBV12-4; J: TRBJ1-1; CDR3: CASSLVQGTEAFF; DNA: TGTGCCAGCAGTTTAGTACAGGGAACTGAAGCTTTCTTT
D: .; size: medium-sized; length: 15; V: TRBV7-2; J: TRBJ2-5; CDR3: CASTTGRGGLQTQYF; DNA: TGTGCCAGCACCACGGGAAGGGGGGGCCTACAGACCCAGTACTTC
D: .; size: few; length: 14; V: TRBV15; J: TRBJ2-3; CDR3: CATSPLGIGDTQYF; DNA: TGTGCCACCAGCCCGCTCGGGATAGGGGATACGCAGTATTTT